This TCR beta chain is from a study of blood T cell repertoires in COVID-19. Study background: From T cells, B-cell-depleted T cells, or PBMCs came the material, which was cDNA or gDNA.

Measured with immunoSEQ multiplex PCR; TCRdb has only the in-frame clones, and not every one. There are some 160,000 clones in the sample; around three quarters occur only once, and 4.2% lies in the top ten. The material sequenced was peripheral blood. This sequence originates from a man between 60 and 75 years old with acute or convalescent COVID-19.

The DNA for the CDR3 is TGTGCCATCAGTGAGTCCCGACAGGGTTGGGAGACCCAGTACTTC. Translating gives CAISESRQGWETQYF. The chain carries TRBV10-3 and TRBJ2-5; 7 positions agree with TRBD1. The germline V gene encodes CDR1 ENHRY and CDR2 SYGVKD. Unmatched junction bases numbered 6, after V lost 0 bases and J lost 5 bases. The CDR3 runs to 15 residues.